Here is one T cell receptor beta chain with its context. Its antigen remains unidentified. The record has no base qualities; no much larger clone is one base away. This record comes from a study of blood T cell repertoires in COVID-19 (dated by TCRdb to 2018 to 2021). Turning to the overall study: Collaborator samples came from the United States, Italy and Spain and covered acute and convalescent phases of COVID-19. The samples were drawn from the first 160 participants of the ongoing ImmuneRACE study and from 950 to 1,500 subjects provided by 6 global collaborators. The dataset comprised deeply sampled blood TCRbeta repertoires from subjects exposed to, actively infected with, or recovered from COVID-19. The material from the prospective study consisted of cDNA or gDNA derived from T cells, B-cell-depleted T cells, or PBMCs. A freely available public database, intended as a resource for researchers studying the immune response to SARS-CoV-2, is where the repertoires were released. Nearly every sample came with metadata listing a de-identified subject ID, COVID-19 status, age in years and sex. HLA class I and class II types, where available, came from metadata supplied by the sample provider rather than from assay-based typing.

Each collaborating institution followed its own protocols to collect whole blood in K2EDTA tubes. For TCRbeta analysis, collaborators shipped samples in one of three forms: frozen whole blood, isolated PBMCs, or DNA extracted from either of those sample types. The immunoSEQ Assay, a bias-controlled multiplex PCR, was used to amplify TCRbeta CDR3 regions from genomic DNA. The authors' analysis ran thus. The number of nucleated cells in each sample was estimated from the amplification of reference gene primers within the assay. To quantify the absolute abundance of each unique TCRbeta CDR3 rearrangement, sequence reads were collapsed and filtered. For each sample, productive Simpson clonality was calculated as the square root of Simpson's diversity index across productive rearrangements. Drawn from immuneACCESS, this table holds only the in-frame rearrangements with V and J called that TCRdb kept. Clones are partly lost; checked studies trace under half to an unresolved V gene and leave the rest unexplained. From that table come the V and J calls and clone size; the DNA was used to work out D and trimming. The sample table holds fewer than 250,000 clones, of which 84% were seen once. Jointly, the top ten make up about 4% of the sample.

The germline V gene yields SGHTA for CDR1 and FQGNSA for CDR2. The CDR3 covers 15 residues, taking in both the cysteine and the phenylalanine. Only the CDR3 DNA is retained, 45 bases long and in frame from the first base. V has 0 bases trimmed and J has 5 bases trimmed; junction bases matching no gene number 4. General study outcomes and caveats: The quantity of clinical and demographic metadata differed by source and by participant and was supplied without curation.

This chain joins TRBV7-2 to TRBJ2-7; 10 bases in the middle match TRBD2. Sequencing input: peripheral blood. This receptor was taken from a man aged 50 to 59 with acute or convalescent COVID-19. This receptor has the CDR3 CASSLAKGTSDEQYF. The sequence in DNA is TGTGCCAGCAGCTTAGCGAAAGGGACTAGCGACGAGCAGTACTTC. Extended through the reference TRBV7-2 and TRBJ2-7 proteins, this CDR3 yields the full variable domain: GAGVSQSPSNKVTEKGKDVELRCDPISGHTALYWYRQSLGQGLEFLIYFQGNSAPDKSGLPSDRFSAERTGGSVSTLTIQRTQQEDSAVYLCASSLAKGTSDEQYFGPGTRLTVT.